These 29 T cell receptor beta chains were sequenced from one sample in a study of shared clonotypes between healthy human individuals. Some clones are missing from TCRdb's copy, which holds only in-frame ones; the method was immunoSEQ multiplex PCR. The sample has about 480,000 clones; approximately 85% are singletons. Sequencing was performed on PBMCs. The receptors were sampled from a woman in her 40s in good health. Some clones in this sample may be carry-over from other donors' samples.

The DNA of the CDR3 is TGTGCCACCAGCAGAGATTCTGGACGAGGGAACACCGGGGAGCTGTTTTTT. It encodes CATSRDSGRGNTGELFF. This chain joins TRBV15 and TRBJ2-2; D unclear. This CDR3 has 17 amino acids. CDR1 and CDR2 from the germline V gene are LNHNV and YYDKDF (reference sequence). Trimming removed 0 bases from V and 1 base from J, with 12 bases in between.

The gene calls are TRBV4-1 and TRBJ2-2; D gene unclear. Trimming took off 0 bases at V and 6 bases at J, with 17 bases between the two ends. The V gene's germline CDR1 is MGHRA and CDR2 YSYEKL. The CDR3 is 17 residues long. CDR3 nucleotide sequence: TGCGCCAGCAGCCAAGATCCGGTGTTGGGTCGGGCCGGGGAGCTGTTTTTT. This translates into CASSQDPVLGRAGELFF.

This clone was counted a single time. The chain uses TRBV10-3 and TRBJ2-5; perhaps TRBD2 as D (5 bases). CDR3 length equals 13 residues. Trimming stripped 6 bases from V and 2 bases from J, with 10 bases between. Per the germline V gene, CDR1 is ENHRY and CDR2 is SYGVKD. The CDR3 loop is CAISGGPQETQYF. In DNA form, the CDR3 reads TGTGCCATCAGCGGAGGTCCACAAGAGACCCAGTACTTC.

As regards this clone: Sequence at one end of the junction differs from germline and may be a read error. V is TRBV7-7 and J is TRBJ2-5; 12 positions agree with TRBD1. Germline loops: CDR1 SSHAT, CDR2 FNYEAQ (reference sequence). The CDR3 is 14 amino acids. The CDR3 reads CASSRGQGAETQYF. CDR3 nucleotide sequence: TGTGCTAGCAGCCGGGGACAGGGGGCCGAGACCCAGTACTTC. Filled out from reference TRBV7-7 and TRBJ2-5, the complete variable domain reads GAGVSQSPRYKVTKRGQDVTLRCDPISSHATLYWYQQALGQGPEFLTYFNYEAQPDKSGLPSDRFSAERPEGSISTLTIQRTEQRDSAMYRCASSRGQGAETQYFGPGTRLLVL.

The chain carries TRBV11-1 and TRBJ2-2; TRBD2 aligns across 7 bases. The V and J ends lost 5 bases and 3 bases, in that order; junction bases with no gene match: 3. From germline, CDR1 is SGHAT and CDR2 FQDESV (reference sequence). The CDR3 loop spans 14 amino acids. CDR3 in DNA: TGTGCCAGCAGCCCACTAGCGTACACCGGGGAGCTGTTTTTT. Translating it yields CASSPLAYTGELFF.

V and J are TRBV7-2 and TRBJ2-3, with D unclear. V was clipped by 0 bases and J by 6 bases, with 10 bases between them. The CDR3 is made up of 14 amino acids. The germline gives CDR1 SGHTA, CDR2 FQGNSA. CDR3 sequence reads: CASSLAVGRDTQYF. The CDR3, as DNA: TGTGCCAGCAGCTTAGCCGTCGGCAGGGATACGCAGTATTTT.

The CDR3 DNA is TGTGCCAGCCTACAACAGGGGCGTCCTGGAAACACCATATATTTT. Amino acid sequence: CASLQQGRPGNTIYF. V usage is TRBV28 and J usage is TRBJ1-3; 7 nucleotides match TRBD1. Trimming at V came to 8 bases and at J to 2 bases, leaving 9 bases not matched to a gene. Germline CDR1 reads MDHEN; CDR2 reads SYDVKM. The CDR3 spans 15 residues.

The chain has TRBV5-4 and TRBJ1-1; unclear D gene. The CDR3 is 12 amino acids. Germline V CDR1 and CDR2: SGHNT, YYREEE (reference sequence). Trimming took off 10 bases at V and 8 bases at J, with 18 bases between the two ends. The CDR3 DNA is TGTGCCGGAGATGACGACCGTGGGGAAGCTTTCTTT. Residues: CAGDDDRGEAFF. The variable domain in full, completed from reference TRBV5-4 and TRBJ1-1, reads ETGVTQSPTHLIKTRGQQVTLRCSSQSGHNTVSWYQQALGQGPQFIFQYYREEENGRGNFPPRFSGLQFPNYSSELNVNALELDDSALYLCAGDDDRGEAFFGQGTRLTVV.

The genes are TRBV10-3 and TRBJ2-7, with 8 bases lining up with TRBD1. Trimming at V came to 6 bases and at J to 2 bases, leaving 3 bases not matched to a gene. Germline CDR1 is ENHRY and CDR2 is SYGVKD. This CDR3 is 13 amino acids long. DNA of the CDR3: TGTGCCATCAGGACAGGGGAGACCTACGAGCAGTACTTC. It specifies CAIRTGETYEQYF.

V gene TRBV27 combines with J gene TRBJ2-2; D gene unclear. Trimming left V 5 bases short and J 4 bases short, with 8 bases between. Germline V CDR1 and CDR2: MNHEY, SMNVEV (reference sequence). The CDR3 covers 13 residues. CDR3 DNA: TGTGCCAGCAGTCCGTGGGCCACCGGGGAGCTGTTTTTT. Translated, it gives CASSPWATGELFF.

To note about this clone: Other DNA sequences in the sample encode the same CDR3. The V call is TRBV7-9, the J call TRBJ1-5; a weak D match, TRBD1 (6 bases). Germline lookup yields CDR1 SEHNR and CDR2 FQNEAQ (reference sequence). The V end was cut by 3 bases, the J end by 2 bases, with 8 bases between. This CDR3 is 14 amino acids long. CDR3 in DNA: TGTGCCAGCAGCTTGGGGGGCGGCAATCAGCCCCAGCATTTT. Amino acid sequence: CASSLGGGNQPQHF.

The genes are TRBV7-3 and TRBJ2-2; TRBD2 matches 11 bases. The V gene end was trimmed by 2 bases and the J gene end by 6 bases; junction bases not matched to a gene: 2. Germline assignment: CDR1 SGHTA and CDR2 FQGTGA. This CDR3 region has 15 residues. CDR3 in DNA: TGTGCCAGCAGCTTATTAGCGGGAGGGGCCGGGGAGCTGTTTTTT. It translates to CASSLLAGGAGELFF.

This sequence joins TRBV10-1 and TRBJ2-7; D may match TRBD1 or TRBD2 (6 bases each). Germline V gene sequence: CDR1 WNHNN, CDR2 SYGVQD (reference sequence). V lost 7 bases and J 6 bases, leaving 19 bases between the germline ends. The CDR3 is 14 residues long. This chain's CDR3 is CASTSGWGAAEQYF. CDR3 nucleotides: TGCGCCAGCACCTCCGGGTGGGGGGCGGCCGAGCAGTACTTC.

J is TRBJ2-7 and V is TRBV27; TRBD2 agrees at 8 bases. This CDR3 contains 14 residues. V shed 8 bases and J 3 bases; nucleotides not matched to a gene: 9. Germline V gene sequence: CDR1 MNHEY, CDR2 SMNVEV (reference sequence). The CDR3 DNA reads as TGTGCCAGCTCCCAAAAGCGGGGGAGCTACGAGCAGTACTTC. Its protein product is CASSQKRGSYEQYF.

The chain combines TRBV25-1 with TRBJ2-3; 8 bases are shared with TRBD2. V lost 4 bases and J lost 10; bases outside the gene matches: 10. Germline V lookup: CDR1 MGHDK, CDR2 SYGVNS. The CDR3 spans 14 residues. DNA of the CDR3: TGTGCCAGCAGTGGCGGGACTAGTAGCTTTCCGCAGTATTTT. Encoded protein: CASSGGTSSFPQYF.

The chain employs TRBV2 and TRBJ2-7; TRBD2 is a possible D gene (9 bases). This CDR3 has 15 residues. Trimming removed 7 bases from V and 2 bases from J, with 18 bases in between. CDR1 and CDR2 from the germline V gene are SNHLY and FYNNEI. In nucleotides, the CDR3 is TGTGCCAGCACTAGCGGGACAGGCGAGCCCTACGAGCAGTACTTC. It is translated as CASTSGTGEPYEQYF.

The sample holds many counts of this clone. The chain couples TRBV25-1 to TRBJ1-3; D is ambiguous. CDR3 length: 15 residues. Trimming shortened V by 6 bases and J by 0 bases, and 12 bases separated the two germline ends. Germline V lookup: CDR1 MGHDK, CDR2 SYGVNS. DNA for the CDR3: TGTGCCAGCAGGTCTGGCCCCGGCTCTGGAAACACCATATATTTT. This sequence encodes CASRSGPGSGNTIYF. Full variable domain (remainder filled in from reference TRBV25-1 and TRBJ1-3): EADIYQTPRYLVIGTGKKITLECSQTMGHDKMYWYQQDPGMELHLIHYSYGVNSTEKGDLSSESTVSRIRTEHFPLTLESARPSHTSQYLCASRSGPGSGNTIYFGEGSWLTVV.

This clone occurred a few times. The chain couples TRBV4-3 to TRBJ2-5, with D unclear. CDR3 size: 13 residues. Per the germline V gene, CDR1 is LGHNA and CDR2 is YSLEER. The germline V and J ends were trimmed by 1 base and 10 bases, with 13 bases remaining between them. CDR3 sequence: CASSQARQWDQYF. CDR3 DNA: TGCGCCAGCAGCCAAGCCCGCCAGTGGGACCAGTACTTC.

The chain uses TRBV7-9 and TRBJ2-2, with 10 bases that match TRBD2. With 1 base clipped from V and 5 bases from J, the junction kept 13 bases outside the gene matches. Germline V gene lookup returns CDR1 SEHNR and CDR2 FQNEAQ (reference sequence). The CDR3 extends over 19 amino acids. The CDR3 loop is CASSLGGNLAGDYTGELFF. The CDR3 DNA follows: TGTGCCAGCAGCTTAGGAGGAAACCTAGCGGGAGACTATACCGGGGAGCTGTTTTTT.

This sequence joins TRBV11-3 and TRBJ1-1; 9 bases are shared with TRBD1. Germline CDR1 is SGHNT and CDR2 is YENEEA. The CDR3 contains 13 residues. J was trimmed by 11 bases and V by 5 bases; bases with no gene match: 9. In DNA, the CDR3 is TGTGCCAGCAGCCAGGGACAGGGCGGATCGGCTTTCTTT. Protein sequence: CASSQGQGGSAFF.

This rearrangement joins TRBV25-1 to TRBJ2-3; 12 bases are shared with TRBD2. CDR1 and CDR2 from the germline V gene are MGHDK and SYGVNS. Trimming removed 2 bases from V and 0 bases from J; junction bases left unmatched: 0. The CDR3 loop spans 16 amino acids. The CDR3 loop is CASSEGTSGSTDTQYF. The CDR3 coding sequence is TGTGCCAGCAGTGAAGGGACTAGCGGGAGCACAGATACGCAGTATTTT.

V usage is TRBV27 and J usage is TRBJ2-1, with 8 positions matching TRBD2. V lost 6 bases and J lost 0; bases outside the gene matches: 4. The germline gives CDR1 MNHEY, CDR2 SMNVEV (reference sequence). The CDR3 is made up of 15 amino acids. The CDR3 reads CASRAGVGSYNEQFF. The CDR3 DNA reads TGTGCCAGCAGAGCGGGGGTCGGCTCCTACAATGAGCAGTTCTTC.

This chain uses TRBV28 with TRBJ1-2, with D perhaps TRBD1 (5 bases). This CDR3 has 17 amino acids. With 0 bases removed from V and 3 bases from J, the gap between germline ends came to 17 bases. Germline V lookup: CDR1 MDHEN, CDR2 SYDVKM. Written as DNA, the CDR3 is TGTGCCAGCAGTTTATGGCAAATCAGAGAACAGGACTATGGCTACACCTTC. Protein sequence: CASSLWQIREQDYGYTF.

This clone has a handful of counts. The chain employs TRBV30 and TRBJ1-6; TRBD1 agrees at 9 bases. The ends lost 2 bases at V and 10 bases at J; junction bases unmatched: 9. This CDR3 contains 15 residues. CDR1 and CDR2 (germline): GTSNPN, SVGIG (reference sequence). CDR3 DNA sequence: TGTGCCTGGAGTTCGGGGGACAGGGAATCCTCACCCCTCCACTTT. Translated: CAWSSGDRESSPLHF.

This chain links TRBV28 with TRBJ2-6; D call uncertain. The CDR3 sequence is 16 residues long. The ends were cut back, 2 bases at V and 0 bases at J, with 8 bases in the middle. Germline assignment: CDR1 MDHEN and CDR2 SYDVKM. CDR3 region: CASSLQRSSGANVLTF. The CDR3 nucleotides read TGTGCCAGCAGTTTACAACGTTCCTCTGGGGCCAACGTCCTGACTTTC.

This chain connects TRBV18 to TRBJ2-5; D possibly corresponds to TRBD2 (6 bases). From germline, CDR1 is KGHSH and CDR2 LQKENI. V lost 0 bases, J lost 2 bases, and 13 bases lay in between. The CDR3 extends over 16 amino acids. The CDR3: CASSPPRSAGQETQYF. The CDR3 DNA sequence: TGTGCCAGCTCACCACCTCGGTCCGCGGGGCAAGAGACCCAGTACTTC.

V and J are TRBV30 and TRBJ2-4; D tentatively reads TRBD1 or TRBD2 (5 bases each). The CDR3 contains 14 residues. Trimming removed 1 base at V and 6 bases at J, with 13 bases between. The germline V gene has CDR1 GTSNPN and CDR2 SVGIG (reference sequence). CDR3: CAWSAWLGPNIQYF. The CDR3 coding sequence is TGTGCCTGGAGTGCCTGGTTGGGACCAAACATTCAGTACTTC.

The genes are TRBV7-2 and TRBJ2-7; D tentatively fits TRBD1 or TRBD2 (5 bases each). The CDR3 has 16 residues. Germline values: CDR1 SGHTA, CDR2 FQGNSA. V lost 2 bases and J lost 0, with 14 bases in between. The CDR3 sequence: CASSLLSGTRSYEQYF. As DNA, the CDR3 is TGTGCCAGCAGCTTACTGAGTGGGACCCGCTCCTACGAGCAGTACTTC.

This chain joins TRBV15 and TRBJ1-2; TRBD1 is a possible D gene (6 bases). This CDR3 contains 14 residues. CDR1 is LNHNV and CDR2 is YYDKDF in the germline V gene (reference sequence). V dropped 1 base and J dropped 4 bases, with 10 bases sitting between them. The CDR3 DNA is TGTGCCACCAGCAGAGTCGACAGGAGCTATGGCTACACCTTC. It is translated as CATSRVDRSYGYTF.